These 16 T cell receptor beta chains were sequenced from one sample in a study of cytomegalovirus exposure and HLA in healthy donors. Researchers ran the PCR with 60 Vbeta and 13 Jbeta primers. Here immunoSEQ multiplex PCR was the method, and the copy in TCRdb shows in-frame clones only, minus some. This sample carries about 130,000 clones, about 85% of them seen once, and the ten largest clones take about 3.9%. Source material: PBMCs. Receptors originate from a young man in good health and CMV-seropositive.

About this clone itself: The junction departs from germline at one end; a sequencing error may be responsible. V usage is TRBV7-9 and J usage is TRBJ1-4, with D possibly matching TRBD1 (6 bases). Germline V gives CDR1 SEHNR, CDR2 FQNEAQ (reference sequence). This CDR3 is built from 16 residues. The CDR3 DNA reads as TGTTCCAGCAGCTACGCTGGGGGCCCAGTAAGGGAAAAACTGTTTTTT. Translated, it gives CSSSYAGGPVREKLFF.

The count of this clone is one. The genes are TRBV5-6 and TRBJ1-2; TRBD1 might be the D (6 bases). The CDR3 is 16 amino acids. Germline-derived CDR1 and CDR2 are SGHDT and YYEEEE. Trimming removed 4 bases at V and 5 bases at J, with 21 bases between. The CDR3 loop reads CASSPTRGGTRYGYTF. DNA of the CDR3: TGTGCCAGCAGCCCGACCCGAGGGGGAACGAGGTATGGCTACACCTTC.

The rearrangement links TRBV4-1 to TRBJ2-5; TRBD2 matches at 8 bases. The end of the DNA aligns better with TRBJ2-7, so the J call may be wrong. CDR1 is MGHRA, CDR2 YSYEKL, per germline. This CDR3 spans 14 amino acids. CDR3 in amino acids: CASSPREGPYEQYF. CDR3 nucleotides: TGCGCCAGCAGCCCCCGGGAGGGACCCTACGAGCAGTACTTC.

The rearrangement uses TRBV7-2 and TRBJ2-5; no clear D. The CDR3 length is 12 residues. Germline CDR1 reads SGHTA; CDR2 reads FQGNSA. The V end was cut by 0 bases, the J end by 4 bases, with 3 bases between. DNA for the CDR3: TGTGCCAGCAGCTTAGCACTAGAGACCCAGTACTTC. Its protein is CASSLALETQYF.

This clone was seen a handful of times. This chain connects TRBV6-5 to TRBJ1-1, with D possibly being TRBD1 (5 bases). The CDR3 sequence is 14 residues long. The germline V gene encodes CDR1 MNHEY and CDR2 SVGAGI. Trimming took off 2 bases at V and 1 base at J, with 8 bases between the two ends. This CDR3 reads CASSYGHQNTEAFF. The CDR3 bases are TGTGCCAGCAGTTACGGACACCAGAACACTGAAGCTTTCTTT.

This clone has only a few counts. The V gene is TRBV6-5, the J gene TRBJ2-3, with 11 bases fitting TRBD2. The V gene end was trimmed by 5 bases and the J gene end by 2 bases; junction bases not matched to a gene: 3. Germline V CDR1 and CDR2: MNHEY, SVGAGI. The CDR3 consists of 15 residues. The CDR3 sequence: CASSILAGATDTQYF. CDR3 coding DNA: TGTGCCAGCAGTATACTAGCGGGAGCCACAGATACGCAGTATTTT.

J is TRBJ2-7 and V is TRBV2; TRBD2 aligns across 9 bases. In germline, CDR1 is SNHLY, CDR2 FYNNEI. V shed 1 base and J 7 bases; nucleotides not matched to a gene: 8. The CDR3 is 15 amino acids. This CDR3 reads CASSEVRAGGGEQYF. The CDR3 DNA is TGTGCCAGCAGTGAAGTACGAGCGGGAGGTGGGGAGCAGTACTTC.

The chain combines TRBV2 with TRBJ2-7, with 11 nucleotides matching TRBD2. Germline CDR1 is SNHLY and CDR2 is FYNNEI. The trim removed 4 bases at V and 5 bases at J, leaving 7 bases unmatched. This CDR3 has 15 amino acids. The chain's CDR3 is CASSVLSSGGNEQYF. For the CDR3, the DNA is TGTGCCAGCAGTGTTCTGTCTAGCGGGGGGAACGAGCAGTACTTC.

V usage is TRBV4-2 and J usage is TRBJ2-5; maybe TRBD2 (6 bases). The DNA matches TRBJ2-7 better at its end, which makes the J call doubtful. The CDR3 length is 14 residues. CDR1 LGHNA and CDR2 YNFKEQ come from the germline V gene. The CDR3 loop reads CASSHSGGLNEQYF. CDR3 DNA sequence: TGTGCCAGCAGCCACTCCGGGGGTTTGAACGAGCAGTACTTC.

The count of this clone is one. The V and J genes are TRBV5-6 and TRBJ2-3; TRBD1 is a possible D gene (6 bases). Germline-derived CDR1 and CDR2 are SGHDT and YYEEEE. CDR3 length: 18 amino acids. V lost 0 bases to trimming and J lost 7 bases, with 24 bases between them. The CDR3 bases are TGTGCCAGCAGCTTGGCGGGGTCTATCGGACGAGGGGGAAATACGCAGTATTTT. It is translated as CASSLAGSIGRGGNTQYF.

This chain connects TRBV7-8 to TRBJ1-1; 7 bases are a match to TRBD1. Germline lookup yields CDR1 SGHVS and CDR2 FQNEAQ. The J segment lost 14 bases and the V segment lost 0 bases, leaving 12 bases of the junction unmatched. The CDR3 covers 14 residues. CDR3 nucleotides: TGTGCCAGCAGCTTAGCGCGAGAGGGGGCGTGGGTCTTCTTT. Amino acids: CASSLAREGAWVFF.

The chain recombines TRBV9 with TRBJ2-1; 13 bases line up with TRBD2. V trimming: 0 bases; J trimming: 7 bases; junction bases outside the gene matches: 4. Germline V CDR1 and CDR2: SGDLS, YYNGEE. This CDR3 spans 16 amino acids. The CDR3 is CASSVGLAGGGNEQFF. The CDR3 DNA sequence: TGTGCCAGCAGCGTAGGACTAGCGGGAGGTGGGAATGAGCAGTTCTTC.

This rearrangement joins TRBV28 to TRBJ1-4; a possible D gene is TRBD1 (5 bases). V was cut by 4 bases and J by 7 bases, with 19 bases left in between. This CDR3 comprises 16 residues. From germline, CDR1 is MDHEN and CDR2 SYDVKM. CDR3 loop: CASSSPRRGLGEKLFF. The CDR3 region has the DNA TGTGCCAGCAGTTCCCCACGGCGGGGGTTAGGTGAAAAACTGTTTTTT. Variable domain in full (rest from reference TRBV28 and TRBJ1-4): DVKVTQSSRYLVKRTGEKVFLECVQDMDHENMFWYRQDPGLGLRLIYFSYDVKMKEKGDIPEGYSVSREKKERFSLILESASTNQTSMYLCASSSPRRGLGEKLFFGSGTQLSVL.

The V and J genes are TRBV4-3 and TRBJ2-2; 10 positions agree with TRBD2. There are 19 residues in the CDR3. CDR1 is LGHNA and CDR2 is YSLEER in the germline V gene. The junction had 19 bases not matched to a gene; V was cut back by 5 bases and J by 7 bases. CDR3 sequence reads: CASSWRGFGSSGSGGELFF. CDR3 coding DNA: TGCGCCAGCAGCTGGAGAGGATTTGGGTCTAGCGGGAGTGGCGGGGAGCTGTTTTTT.

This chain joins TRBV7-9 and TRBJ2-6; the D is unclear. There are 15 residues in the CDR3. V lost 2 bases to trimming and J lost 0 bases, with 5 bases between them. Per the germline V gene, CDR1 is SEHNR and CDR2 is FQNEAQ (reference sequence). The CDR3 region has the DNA TGTGCCAGCAGCTTACCTAGCTCTGGGGCCAACGTCCTGACTTTC. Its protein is CASSLPSSGANVLTF. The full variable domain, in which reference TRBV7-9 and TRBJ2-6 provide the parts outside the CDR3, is DTGVSQNPRHKITKRGQNVTFRCDPISEHNRLYWYRQTLGQGPEFLTYFQNEAQLEKSRLLSDRFSAERPKGSFSTLEIQRTEQGDSAMYLCASSLPSSGANVLTFGAGSRLTVL.

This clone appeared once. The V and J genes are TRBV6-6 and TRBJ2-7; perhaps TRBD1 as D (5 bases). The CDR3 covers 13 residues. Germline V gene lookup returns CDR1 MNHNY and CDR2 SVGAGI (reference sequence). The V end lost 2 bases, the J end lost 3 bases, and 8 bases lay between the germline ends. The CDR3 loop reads CASSYQGFYEQYF. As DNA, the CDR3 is TGTGCCAGCAGTTACCAGGGTTTCTACGAGCAGTACTTC.